The rows below give T cell receptor beta chains drawn from one sample of a study of T cell changes during pregnancy in multiple sclerosis. The data were produced by immunoSEQ multiplex PCR, yet TCRdb's version contains in-frame clones alone and is incomplete. This table holds approximately 44,000 clones, 90% to 95% found once. The sample here was CD4+ T cells from peripheral blood mononuclear cells, taken before pregnancy. These receptors were taken from a female donor with multiple sclerosis, enrolled in a pregnancy study. Both conserved end residues are part of each CDR3. A D gene is named only where the DNA matches it firmly. Clone sizes are given selectively: once, few, many, or a class where the clone is expanded.

V gene,D gene,J gene,clone size,CDR3 protein,CDR3 DNA
TRBV4-1,NA,TRBJ1-2,NA,CASSQGGQGLYGYTF,TGCGCCAGCAGCCAAGGAGGCCAGGGGCTCTATGGCTACACCTTC
TRBV6-1,TRBD1,TRBJ1-5,NA,CASSAGQGVQPQHF,TGTGCCAGCAGTGCGGGACAGGGCGTTCAGCCCCAGCATTTT
TRBV7-6,TRBD2,TRBJ2-7,NA,CASSLATSGETYEQYF,TGTGCCAGCAGCTTAGCAACTAGCGGGGAAACCTACGAGCAGTACTTC
TRBV15,TRBD1,TRBJ1-4,NA,CATRRDRGREKLFF,TGTGCCACCAGAAGGGACAGGGGAAGAGAAAAACTGTTTTTT
TRBV5-5,NA,TRBJ1-1,NA,CASSWLGANTEAFF,TGTGCCAGCAGCTGGCTGGGGGCGAACACTGAAGCTTTCTTT
TRBV2,TRBD2,TRBJ2-5,NA,CASSDGASGGARETQYF,TGTGCCAGCAGTGACGGGGCTAGCGGGGGGGCCCGAGAGACCCAGTACTTC
TRBV6-1,NA,TRBJ1-4,NA,CASSAQGLNEKLFF,TGTGCCAGCAGTGCTCAGGGTTTGAATGAAAAACTGTTTTTT
TRBV7-2,TRBD1,TRBJ1-1,NA,CASSVDRGRLEAFF,TGTGCCAGCAGCGTTGACAGGGGGCGTCTTGAAGCTTTCTTT
TRBV10-3,TRBD1,TRBJ1-1,NA,CAIRARDRGTEAFF,TGTGCCATCAGAGCCCGGGACAGGGGGACTGAAGCTTTCTTT
TRBV10-1,NA,TRBJ1-2,NA,CASSERFFSAGETLNGYTF,TGCGCCAGCAGTGAGCGTTTTTTTTCGGCGGGGGAGACACTAAATGGCTACACCTTC
TRBV7-6,TRBD2,TRBJ2-2,NA,CASSLASGGNTGELFF,TGTGCCAGCAGCTTGGCTAGCGGGGGGAACACCGGGGAGCTGTTTTTT
TRBV20-1,TRBD2,TRBJ2-7,NA,CSPRGGSEQYF,TGCAGCCCCCGGGGGGGGAGCGAGCAGTACTTC
TRBV7-2,NA,TRBJ2-5,NA,CASTQEGTQYF,TGTGCCAGCACCCAAGAGGGGACCCAGTACTTC
TRBV7-2,NA,TRBJ1-3,NA,CASSLRGNGNTIYF,TGTGCCAGCAGCTTGAGGGGGAATGGAAACACCATATATTTT
TRBV18,NA,TRBJ2-5,NA,CASSLFSGANQETQYF,TGTGCCAGCTCTCTATTCTCAGGGGCCAACCAAGAGACCCAGTACTTC
TRBV9,NA,TRBJ2-5,once,CASSVTPTKQETQYF,TGTGCCAGCAGCGTCACACCGACTAAACAAGAGACCCAGTACTTC
TRBV29-1,NA,TRBJ2-1,NA,CSVLTRRDVGNEQFF,TGCAGCGTTCTAACAAGGCGGGACGTAGGAAATGAGCAGTTCTTC
TRBV6-1,TRBD1,TRBJ1-2,NA,CASSQTGDYGYTF,TGTGCCAGCAGCCAGACAGGGGACTATGGCTACACCTTC
TRBV18,TRBD2,TRBJ2-7,NA,CASSPVSGGAYEQYF,TGTGCCAGCTCACCTGTCAGCGGGGGGGCCTACGAGCAGTACTTC
TRBV7-3,NA,TRBJ2-3,NA,CASSLARGTDTQYF,TGTGCCAGCAGCCTCGCCCGGGGTACCGATACGCAGTATTTT
TRBV7-3,NA,TRBJ1-1,once,CASSPSGWGSNSRTEAFF,TGTGCCAGCAGCCCGTCAGGGTGGGGCTCTAACAGTCGCACTGAAGCTTTCTTT
TRBV29-1,NA,TRBJ1-1,NA,CSVVPRGFMNTEAFF,TGCAGCGTGGTCCCCAGGGGCTTCATGAACACTGAAGCTTTCTTT
TRBV6-5,NA,TRBJ2-7,NA,CASSTRNSYEQYF,TGTGCCAGCAGTACGAGGAATTCCTACGAGCAGTACTTC
TRBV7-2,NA,TRBJ1-2,NA,CASSLAGLMAGYTF,TGTGCCAGCAGCTTAGCGGGCCTAATGGCAGGCTACACCTTC
TRBV19,TRBD1,TRBJ2-1,NA,CASSLRTGGNEQFF,TGTGCCAGTAGTCTCCGGACAGGGGGCAATGAGCAGTTCTTC
TRBV7-2,NA,TRBJ1-6,NA,CASSLGQVYNSPLHF,TGTGCCAGCAGCTTAGGACAGGTTTATAATTCACCCCTCCACTTT
TRBV30,TRBD2,TRBJ2-5,NA,CAWSVLWGEGQYF,TGTGCCTGGAGTGTACTTTGGGGGGAGGGCCAGTACTTC
TRBV7-2,TRBD2,TRBJ2-7,NA,CASSPSGGSPFYEQYF,TGTGCCAGCAGCCCTAGCGGGGGGTCCCCTTTCTACGAGCAGTACTTC
TRBV6-6,NA,TRBJ2-2,NA,CASSPLGSTGELFF,TGTGCCAGCAGTCCCCTGGGGAGCACCGGGGAGCTGTTTTTT
TRBV5-6,NA,TRBJ1-3,NA,CASSLGRGFAGNTIYF,TGTGCCAGCAGCTTGGGAAGGGGTTTCGCTGGAAACACCATATATTTT
TRBV25-1,NA,TRBJ1-1,NA,CASSGDHVSEAFF,TGTGCCAGCAGTGGCGATCACGTATCTGAAGCTTTCTTT
TRBV6-1,TRBD2,TRBJ2-1,NA,CASSARGGATYNEQFF,TGTGCCAGCAGTGCCCGCGGGGGGGCAACCTACAATGAGCAGTTCTTC
TRBV10-3,NA,TRBJ2-1,NA,CAISKAIFSGNEQFF,TGTGCCATCAGTAAAGCAATCTTCAGCGGGAATGAGCAGTTCTTC
TRBV25-1,TRBD1,TRBJ1-2,NA,CASRQGANSYGYTF,TGTGCCAGCAGACAGGGGGCGAATAGCTATGGCTACACCTTC
TRBV5-1,TRBD1,TRBJ1-2,NA,CASSPIGTGRNYGYTF,TGCGCCAGCAGCCCGATCGGGACAGGGAGAAACTATGGCTACACCTTC
TRBV19,TRBD1,TRBJ1-2,NA,CARVLTLQGTLIYGYTF,TGTGCCAGGGTATTAACCCTACAGGGGACCCTTATCTATGGCTACACCTTC
TRBV27,NA,TRBJ2-2,once,CASSFRPPSSQQGGGVTTGELFF,TGTGCCAGCAGTTTTAGACCTCCATCTAGTCAACAGGGAGGGGGTGTTACAACCGGGGAGCTGTTTTTT
TRBV28,NA,TRBJ1-4,NA,CASSLSRDNSFF,TGTGCCAGCAGTTTGAGTCGGGACAACTCGTTTTTT